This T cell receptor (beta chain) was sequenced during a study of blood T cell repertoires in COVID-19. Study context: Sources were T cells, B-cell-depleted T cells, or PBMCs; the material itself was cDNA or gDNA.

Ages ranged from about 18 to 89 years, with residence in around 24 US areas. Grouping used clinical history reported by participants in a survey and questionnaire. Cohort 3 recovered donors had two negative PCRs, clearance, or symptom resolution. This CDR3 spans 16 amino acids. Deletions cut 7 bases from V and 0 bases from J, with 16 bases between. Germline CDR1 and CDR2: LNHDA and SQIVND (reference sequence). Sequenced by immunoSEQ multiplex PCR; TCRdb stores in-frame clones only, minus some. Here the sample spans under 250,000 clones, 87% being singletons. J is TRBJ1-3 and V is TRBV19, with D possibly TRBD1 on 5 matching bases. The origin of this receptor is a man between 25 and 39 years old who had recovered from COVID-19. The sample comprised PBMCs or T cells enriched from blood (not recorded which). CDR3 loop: CASTMGRILSGNTIYF. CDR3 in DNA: TGTGCCAGTACCATGGGGCGGATCCTCTCTGGAAACACCATATATTTT.